This TCR beta chain was profiled in a study of cytomegalovirus exposure and HLA in healthy donors. Trimming cost V 6 bases and J 4 bases, with 12 bases left between them. CDR1 MDHEN and CDR2 SYDVKM come from the germline V gene. CDR3 length equals 14 residues. These donors, healthy bone marrow donors, were studied. Donors were ostensibly healthy at sampling, although undocumented immune exposures were probable. The PCR contained 60 Vbeta and 13 Jbeta primers. Sequencing used immunoSEQ multiplex PCR; TCRdb keeps in-frame clones, though not all of them. The sample contains about 130,000 clones, around 74% of which appear only once.

The TCR originated in a man younger than 30 in good health and CMV-seropositive. The chain carries TRBV28 and TRBJ1-4, with D maybe TRBD1 (6 bases). Sequencing used PBMCs. CDR3 nucleotide sequence: TGTGCCAGCAGGGGGCAGGGGAATAATGAAAAACTGTTTTTT. Amino acid sequence: CASRGQGNNEKLFF.